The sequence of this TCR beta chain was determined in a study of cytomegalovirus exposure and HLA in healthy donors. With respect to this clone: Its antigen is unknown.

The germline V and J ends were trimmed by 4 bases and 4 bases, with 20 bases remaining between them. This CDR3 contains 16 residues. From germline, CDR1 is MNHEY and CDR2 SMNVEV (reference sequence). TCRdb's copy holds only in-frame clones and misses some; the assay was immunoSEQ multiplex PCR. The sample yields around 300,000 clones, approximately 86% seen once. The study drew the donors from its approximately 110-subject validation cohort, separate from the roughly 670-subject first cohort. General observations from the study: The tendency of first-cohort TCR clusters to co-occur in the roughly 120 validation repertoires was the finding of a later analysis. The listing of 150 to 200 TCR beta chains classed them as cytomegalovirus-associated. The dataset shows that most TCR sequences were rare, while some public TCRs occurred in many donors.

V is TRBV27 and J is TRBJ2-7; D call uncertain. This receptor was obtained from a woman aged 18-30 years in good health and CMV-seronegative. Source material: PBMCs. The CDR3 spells CASSSPGRRNLYEQYF. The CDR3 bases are TGTGCCAGCAGTTCCCCCGGTCGCAGGAACCTTTACGAGCAGTACTTC.